These 24 T cell receptor beta chains originate from one sample sequenced in a study of PD-L1 blockade in urothelial cancer. Produced via immunoSEQ multiplex PCR; TCRdb's table is partial and in-frame only. The top ten hold more than 30% of the sample, which has 30,000 to 35,000 clones, around 80% seen once. The starting material was PBMCs, obtained around atezolizumab (anti-PD-L1) treatment. These receptors were obtained from a man aged 60-69 years with urothelial cancer.

V is TRBV6-5 and J is TRBJ2-7, with 12 bases matching TRBD1. The CDR3 is 14 residues long. The J segment lost 5 bases and the V segment lost 2 bases, leaving 1 base of the junction unmatched. Germline V gene lookup returns CDR1 MNHEY and CDR2 SVGAGI. The CDR3 DNA reads as TGTGCCAGCAGTTACCGGGACAGGGGGCACGAGCAGTACTTC. Amino acids: CASSYRDRGHEQYF.

The J gene is TRBJ2-7, the V gene TRBV29-1; 7 positions match TRBD2. The V segment lost 6 bases and the J segment 5 bases; nucleotides outside the gene matches: 13. This CDR3 comprises 14 residues. In germline, CDR1 is SQVTM, CDR2 ANQGSEA. In nucleotides, the CDR3 is TGCAGCGTCATCTACGGACTAGTGAATAACGAGCAGTACTTC. This translates into CSVIYGLVNNEQYF.

The rearrangement links TRBV5-4 to TRBJ2-4; tentative D call: TRBD1 (6 bases). There are 15 residues in the CDR3. Germline CDR1 and CDR2: SGHNT and YYREEE (reference sequence). Between the trimmed V and J ends, which lost 4 bases and 6 bases, there was a span of 17 bases. DNA for the CDR3: TGTGCCAGCAGCCCCGGGCAGGGGAGAGGAAACATTCAGTACTTC. As protein: CASSPGQGRGNIQYF.

The chain recombines TRBV7-3 with TRBJ2-2; the match to TRBD1 covers 7 bases. V lost 5 bases and J lost 2; bases outside the gene matches: 11. The CDR3 contains 17 residues. From germline, CDR1 is SGHTA and CDR2 FQGTGA. The CDR3 loop reads CASSLEGAAANTGELFF. DNA of the CDR3: TGTGCCAGCAGCCTCGAGGGGGCAGCTGCTAACACCGGGGAGCTGTTTTTT.

The chain combines TRBV18 with TRBJ1-3; D is unclear. The CDR3 sequence is 15 residues long. Between the trimmed V and J ends, which lost 2 bases and 0 bases, there was a span of 8 bases. Germline CDR1 KGHSH, CDR2 LQKENI. The CDR3 loop reads CASSPDGISGNTIYF. The DNA for the CDR3 is TGTGCCAGCTCACCAGACGGGATCTCTGGAAACACCATATATTTT.

Details on this clone: The junction differs from germline at one of its ends, possibly a read error. The chain uses TRBV2 and TRBJ2-3, with 9 bases that match TRBD2. The CDR3 sequence is 15 residues long. In germline, CDR1 is SNHLY, CDR2 FYNNEI. CDR3 nucleotides: TGTGCCAGCAGTCAAGCGGGAGGAGGGACAGATACGCAGTATTTT. This gives the protein CASSQAGGGTDTQYF.

J is TRBJ2-7 and V is TRBV19; no firm D call. The CDR3 runs to 13 residues. Trimming shortened V by 3 bases and J by 3 bases, and 9 bases separated the two germline ends. Germline V gene lookup returns CDR1 LNHDA and CDR2 SQIVND (reference sequence). CDR3 in DNA: TGTGCCAGTAGTATTAGTCCTAACTACGAGCAGTACTTC. Amino acid sequence: CASSISPNYEQYF.

The V call is TRBV19, the J call TRBJ1-5; 11 bases map to TRBD1. Germline V lookup: CDR1 LNHDA, CDR2 SQIVND (reference sequence). The CDR3 is 16 residues long. Trimming cost V 5 bases and J 1 base; bases outside gene matches: 4. The CDR3 sequence: CASSPRDRGSNQPQHF. The CDR3 DNA follows: TGTGCCAGTAGTCCCCGGGACAGGGGGAGCAATCAGCCCCAGCATTTT.

The J gene is TRBJ2-7, the V gene TRBV18; the D gene is possibly TRBD2 (6 bases). V was shortened by 3 bases and J by 3 bases, with 6 bases between the two germline ends. The CDR3 length is 12 residues. The germline V gene has CDR1 KGHSH and CDR2 LQKENI. The CDR3 DNA sequence: TGTGCCAGCTCACCGGAGGGCTACGAGCAGTACTTC. Protein sequence: CASSPEGYEQYF.

The chain carries TRBV14 and TRBJ2-5, with 14 bases lining up with TRBD2. With V trimmed by 1 base and J by 5 bases, 9 bases remained unmatched. The CDR3 has 18 amino acids. Germline V gene lookup returns CDR1 SGHDN and CDR2 FVKESK. The CDR3 DNA reads TGTGCCAGCAGCCAAGGACGACTAGCGGGAGGGCTTAGGGAGACCCAGTACTTC. Protein: CASSQGRLAGGLRETQYF.

The V gene is TRBV7-6, the J gene TRBJ2-1, with D possibly being TRBD2 (6 bases). With 1 base removed from V and 7 bases from J, the gap between germline ends came to 17 bases. CDR1 SGHVS and CDR2 FNYEAQ come from the germline V gene. The CDR3 totals 16 residues. The CDR3 DNA follows: TGTGCCAGCAGCTTAGATGTGGGATATGGGGGGAATGAGCAGTTCTTC. Translating gives CASSLDVGYGGNEQFF.

The CDR3 spells CASSLPGRGYNEQFF. The DNA of the CDR3 is TGTGCCAGCAGCCTCCCGGGCAGGGGCTACAATGAGCAGTTCTTC. V gene TRBV4-2 combines with J gene TRBJ2-1; tentative D call: TRBD1 (6 bases). The CDR3 has 15 residues. Germline V CDR1 and CDR2: LGHNA, YNFKEQ. The V gene lost 4 bases and the J gene lost 3 bases, with 13 bases spanning the gap.

The chain couples TRBV5-5 to TRBJ2-5; a possible D gene is TRBD1 (5 bases). The CDR3 sequence is 15 residues long. Trimming shortened V by 4 bases and J by 2 bases, and 15 bases separated the two germline ends. Germline CDR1 is SGHKS and CDR2 is YYEKEE (reference sequence). DNA of the CDR3: TGTGCCAGCAGCCTCGGACAAATACGACAAGAGACCCAGTACTTC. Amino acid sequence: CASSLGQIRQETQYF. Filled out from reference TRBV5-5 and TRBJ2-5, the complete variable domain reads DAGVTQSPTHLIKTRGQQVTLRCSPISGHKSVSWYQQVLGQGPQFIFQYYEKEERGRGNFPDRFSARQFPNYSSELNVNALLLGDSALYLCASSLGQIRQETQYFGPGTRLLVL.

The V call is TRBV18, the J call TRBJ1-4; weak D call: TRBD1 (5 bases). This CDR3 has 13 amino acids. Germline assignment: CDR1 KGHSH and CDR2 LQKENI. Trimming cost V 10 bases and J 8 bases, with 17 bases left between them. The CDR3 DNA sequence: TGTGCCACGTCCACGGGGGGGAAGGAAAAACTGTTTTTT. Its protein is CATSTGGKEKLFF.

This clone was detected once. The chain links TRBV7-6 to TRBJ1-2; possible D gene TRBD1, 6 bases. CDR1 and CDR2 (germline): SGHVS, FNYEAQ. Trimming pared 1 base from V and 8 bases from J, leaving 20 bases between. CDR3 length: 16 residues. The CDR3 DNA follows: TGTGCCAGCAGCTTAGAACCCCCGGGACAAGATTTGGGCTACACCTTC. Translating gives CASSLEPPGQDLGYTF.

This rearrangement joins TRBV5-1 to TRBJ2-2; D possibly corresponds to TRBD1 (5 bases). Trimming cost V 2 bases and J 1 base, with 9 bases left between them. CDR1 is SGHRS, CDR2 YFSETQ, per germline. This CDR3 region has 15 residues. In DNA form, the CDR3 reads TGCGCCAGCAGCTTCGCTGGACAGAACACCGGGGAGCTGTTTTTT. Its protein is CASSFAGQNTGELFF.

The chain combines TRBV5-8 with TRBJ1-1, with unresolved D. The length of the CDR3 is 15 residues. Germline values: CDR1 SGHTS, CDR2 YDEGEE. V dropped 0 bases and J dropped 4 bases, with 13 bases sitting between them. CDR3 loop: CASSLDASRGTEAFF. The CDR3 DNA reads TGTGCCAGCAGCTTGGACGCGTCCCGAGGCACTGAAGCTTTCTTT.

The chain joins TRBV11-2 to TRBJ1-6; D is unresolved. The germline V gene encodes CDR1 SGHAT and CDR2 FQNNGV. CDR3 size: 15 residues. V was trimmed by 0 bases and J by 9 bases, leaving 12 bases between them. CDR3 amino acids: CASSLDRGIRSPLHF. The CDR3 DNA reads as TGTGCCAGCAGCTTAGACAGAGGTATTCGTTCACCCCTCCACTTT.

The CDR3 bases are TGTGCCAGCAACCCCGGGATGGGCAAAGAAGAAGCTTTCTTT. Its protein is CASNPGMGKEEAFF. This rearrangement joins TRBV9 to TRBJ1-1, with D unclear. V was cut by 6 bases and J by 8 bases, with 20 bases left in between. The CDR3 contains 14 residues. Germline CDR1 SGDLS, CDR2 YYNGEE.

This clone appeared a few times. V usage is TRBV7-2 and J usage is TRBJ2-7; 9 bases map to TRBD2. Germline lookup yields CDR1 SGHTA and CDR2 FQGNSA. After removal of 5 bases from V and 6 bases from J, the junction contained 11 bases not matched to a gene. The CDR3 loop spans 15 amino acids. CDR3 protein: CASSQRAGGLVEQYF. CDR3 bases: TGTGCCAGCAGCCAAAGGGCGGGGGGGCTAGTCGAGCAGTACTTC.

The chain joins TRBV6-6 to TRBJ2-7, with D possibly TRBD2 on 5 matching bases. CDR3 length: 15 residues. CDR1 is MNHNY, CDR2 SVGAGI, per germline (reference sequence). Trimming cost V 0 bases and J 0 bases, with 9 bases left between them. CDR3 in DNA: TGTGCCAGCAGTTACTCGTGGGAGCCCTCCTACGAGCAGTACTTC. Amino acids: CASSYSWEPSYEQYF.

The chain couples TRBV5-1 to TRBJ1-3; 8 bases line up with TRBD1. Trimming at V came to 5 bases and at J to 2 bases, leaving 6 bases not matched to a gene. Per the germline V gene, CDR1 is SGHRS and CDR2 is YFSETQ. The CDR3 is 15 amino acids. CDR3 sequence: CASRLTGVTGNTIYF. In nucleotides, the CDR3 is TGCGCCAGCAGACTGACAGGGGTAACTGGAAACACCATATATTTT.

The chain links TRBV4-3 to TRBJ2-3; TRBD1 matches at 8 bases. CDR3 length equals 15 residues. Germline CDR1 reads LGHNA; CDR2 reads YSLEER. Trimming removed 1 base from V and 2 bases from J; junction bases left unmatched: 2. Here the CDR3 reads CASSQADRVTDTQYF. Written as DNA, the CDR3 is TGCGCCAGCAGCCAAGCGGACAGGGTCACAGATACGCAGTATTTT.

The chain has TRBV5-6 and TRBJ1-4, with 10 bases matching TRBD1. The CDR3 runs 16 residues. V was pared by 4 bases and J by 3 bases, with 6 bases of the junction left unmatched. CDR1 and CDR2 from the germline V gene are SGHDT and YYEEEE. The CDR3 here is CASSRRQGAPNEKLFF. DNA for the CDR3: TGTGCCAGCAGCCGAAGACAGGGGGCCCCTAATGAAAAACTGTTTTTT.